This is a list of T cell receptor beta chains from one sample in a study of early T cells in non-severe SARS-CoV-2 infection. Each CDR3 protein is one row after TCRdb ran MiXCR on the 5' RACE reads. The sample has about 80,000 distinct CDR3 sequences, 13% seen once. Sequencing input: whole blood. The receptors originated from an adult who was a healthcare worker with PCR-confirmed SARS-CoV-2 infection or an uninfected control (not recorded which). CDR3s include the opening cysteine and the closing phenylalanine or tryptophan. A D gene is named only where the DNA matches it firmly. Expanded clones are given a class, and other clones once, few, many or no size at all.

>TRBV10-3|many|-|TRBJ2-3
TGTGCCATCGTAGGGGCTATCCGCACAGATACGCAGTATTTT
CAIVGAIRTDTQYF
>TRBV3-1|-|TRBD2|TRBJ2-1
TGTGCCAGCAGCCAAGATCCGGGAGGAGGGAATGAGCAGTTCTTC
CASSQDPGGGNEQFF
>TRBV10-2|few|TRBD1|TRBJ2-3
TGCGCCAGCAGTGAGCCTTTGGACAGGGGCACAGATACGCAGTATTTT
CASSEPLDRGTDTQYF
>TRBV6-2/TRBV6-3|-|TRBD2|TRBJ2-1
TGTGCCGCCAGTTATACTGTTGCCGGGACTAGTGAACACAATGAGCAGTTCTTC
CAASYTVAGTSEHNEQFF
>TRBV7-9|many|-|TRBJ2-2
TGTGCCAGCAGCGGCGGGGAGCTGTTTTTT
CASSGGELFF
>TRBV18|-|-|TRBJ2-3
TGTGCCAGCTCACGCACTAGTAGCGATACGCAGTATTTT
CASSRTSSDTQYF
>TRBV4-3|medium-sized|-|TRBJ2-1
TGCGCCAGCAGCCAAACACGGGAGATGGAGTACAATGAGCAGTTCTTC
CASSQTREMEYNEQFF
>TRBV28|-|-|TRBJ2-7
TGTGCCAGCAGTTTTGGGGACGGGTCCTACGAGCAGTACTTC
CASSFGDGSYEQYF
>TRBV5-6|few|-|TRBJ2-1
TGTGCCAGCAGCTCCGGACACGAGCAGTTCTTC
CASSSGHEQFF
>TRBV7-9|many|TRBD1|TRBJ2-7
TGTGCCAGCAGCTCAATCAGGACAGGGGGCCACGAGCAGTACTTC
CASSSIRTGGHEQYF
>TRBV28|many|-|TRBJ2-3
TGTGCCAGCATCGTTCAGGGTCCTAGCACAGATACGCAGTATTTT
CASIVQGPSTDTQYF